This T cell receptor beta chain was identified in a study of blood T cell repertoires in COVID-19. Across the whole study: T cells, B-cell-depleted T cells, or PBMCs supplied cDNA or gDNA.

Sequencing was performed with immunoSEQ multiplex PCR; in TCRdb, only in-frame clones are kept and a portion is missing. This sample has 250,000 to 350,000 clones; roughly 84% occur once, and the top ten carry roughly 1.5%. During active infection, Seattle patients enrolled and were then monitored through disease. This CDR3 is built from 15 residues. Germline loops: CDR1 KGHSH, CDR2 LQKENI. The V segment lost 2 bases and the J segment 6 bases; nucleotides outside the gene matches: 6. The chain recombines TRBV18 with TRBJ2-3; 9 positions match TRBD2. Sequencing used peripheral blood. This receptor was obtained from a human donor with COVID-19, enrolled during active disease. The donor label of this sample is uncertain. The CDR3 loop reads CASSPAGGPRDTQYF. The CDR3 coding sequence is TGTGCCAGCTCACCAGCGGGAGGGCCAAGGGATACGCAGTATTTT.